This TCR beta chain was sequenced for a study of CD8+ T cells in alopecia areata. Reverse transcription of extracted RNA yielded cDNA, which provided the sequencing template. This table comes from immunoSEQ multiplex PCR, and its TCRdb copy is limited to in-frame clones, with some not included. The sample includes hundreds of thousands of clones, approximately 72% seen only once; the top ten take over 1%. The CDR3 totals 12 residues. CDR1 is SQVTM and CDR2 is ANQGSEA in the germline V gene. V dropped 7 bases and J dropped 3; count of bases not matched to a gene: 4. This clone was counted many times. The sample's treatment: oral pan-JAK inhibitor, 5-10 mg twice daily.

The gene calls are TRBV29-1 and TRBJ2-7; 9 bases are shared with TRBD1. The sequence came from a human donor with alopecia areata. Material: CD4+ T cells sorted from blood, obtained around week 44, from a patient treated with tofacitinib. The CDR3 bases are TGCAGCGCTGTGGGACAGGGCTACGAGCAGTACTTC. Residues: CSAVGQGYEQYF.